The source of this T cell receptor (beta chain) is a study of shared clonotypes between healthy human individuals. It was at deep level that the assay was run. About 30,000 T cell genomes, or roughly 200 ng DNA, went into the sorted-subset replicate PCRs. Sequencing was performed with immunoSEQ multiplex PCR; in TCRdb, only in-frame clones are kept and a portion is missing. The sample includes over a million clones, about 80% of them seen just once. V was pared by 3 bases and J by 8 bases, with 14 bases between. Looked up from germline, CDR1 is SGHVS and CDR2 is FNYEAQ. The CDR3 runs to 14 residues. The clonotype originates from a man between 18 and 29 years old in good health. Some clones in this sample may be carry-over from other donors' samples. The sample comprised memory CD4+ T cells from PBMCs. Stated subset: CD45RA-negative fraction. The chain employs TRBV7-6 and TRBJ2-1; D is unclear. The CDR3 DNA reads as TGTGCCAGCAGCTTTAACTTCGCTTACGATGAGCAGTTCTTC. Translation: CASSFNFAYDEQFF.